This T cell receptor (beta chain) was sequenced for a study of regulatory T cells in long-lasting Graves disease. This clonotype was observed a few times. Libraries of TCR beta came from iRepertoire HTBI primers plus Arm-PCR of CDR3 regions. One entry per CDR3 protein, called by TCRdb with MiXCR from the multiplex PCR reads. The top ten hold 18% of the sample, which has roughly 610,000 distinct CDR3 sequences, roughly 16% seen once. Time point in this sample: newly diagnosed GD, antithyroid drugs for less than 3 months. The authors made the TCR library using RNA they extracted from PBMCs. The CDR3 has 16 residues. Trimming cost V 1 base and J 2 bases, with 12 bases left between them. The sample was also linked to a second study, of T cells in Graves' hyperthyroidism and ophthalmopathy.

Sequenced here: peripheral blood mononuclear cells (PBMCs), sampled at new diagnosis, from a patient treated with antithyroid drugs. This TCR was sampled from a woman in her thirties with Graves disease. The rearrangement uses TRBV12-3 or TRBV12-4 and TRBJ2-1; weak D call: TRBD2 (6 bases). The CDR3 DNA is TGTGCCAGCAGTTTAGGGAGGGCGGGCCCCTACAATGAGCAGTTCTTC. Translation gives CASSLGRAGPYNEQFF.